The clone carrying this TCR beta chain was found many times. This specimen comes from a study of human T cells and chemical hapten exposure. Study context: Patients' scalps got diphenylcyclopropenone weekly throughout the approximately 26-week study.

Stated time point: pre-sensitization, week 0. Treatment described: therapeutic diphenylcyclopropenone sensitization with weekly scalp DPC. Venepuncture was done earlier than the placement of each patch test. This CDR3 comprises 16 residues. Germline V gene sequence: CDR1 PRHDT, CDR2 FYEKMQ (reference sequence). The V end lost 5 bases, the J end lost 4 bases, and 20 bases lay between the germline ends. TCRdb fed the RACE reads into MiXCR, producing one record per CDR3 protein. Of 60,000 to 80,000 distinct CDR3 sequences listed, about 7% are singletons. The TCR comes from a woman under 40 with alopecia areata. Some clones in this sample may be carry-over from other donors' samples. This sequence joins TRBV13 and TRBJ1-2; D remains unclear. The input for sequencing was whole blood, taken in connection with sensitization to the hapten diphenylcyclopropenone (DPC). The CDR3 region has the DNA TGTGCCAGCAGCCCATTGGATGGTACTGGCTTCTATGGCTACACCTTC. Its translation: CASSPLDGTGFYGYTF.